This T cell receptor beta chain was identified during a study of blood T cells in healthy people across ages. PBMCs were isolated at a quantity of at least 6.5 million per sample. This clonotype was seen a handful of times. Per the germline V gene, CDR1 is SEHNR and CDR2 is FQNEAQ (reference sequence). The CDR3 consists of 15 residues. The germline V and J ends were trimmed by 5 bases and 0 bases, with 11 bases remaining between them. A sample-barcoded 5' primer and a J-beta primer mix were used in a second PCR of roughly 6 to 11 cycles. TCRdb passed the 5' RACE reads through MiXCR, listing each CDR3 protein once. The table shows roughly 560,000 distinct CDR3 sequences, with 24% occurring only once. These data also featured in a second study, about T cells of mothers and their children.

The chain combines TRBV7-9 with TRBJ2-1; no definite D call. This receptor was obtained from a boy younger than 18 in good health. The material sequenced was blood. The CDR3 sequence is CASSLPQSSYNEQFF. CDR3 coding DNA: TGTGCCAGCAGCCTACCTCAGAGCTCCTACAATGAGCAGTTCTTC.